This TCR beta chain came from a study of blood T cells in healthy people across ages. Whole-study context: Capture via template switching afforded approximately one barcoded beta molecule per two T cells.

Through a sample-barcoded 5' primer and a J-beta primer mix, a second PCR was run for roughly 6 to 11 cycles. Researchers report that a template-switch adaptor with 12 random nucleotides tagged each cDNA molecule. TCRdb fed the 5' RACE reads into MiXCR, producing one record per CDR3 protein. This sample has around 790,000 distinct CDR3 sequences, with approximately 44% found just once. Study results and limitations: A greater number of naive CD4+ cells and higher diversity distinguished long-lived donors from aged donors.

This CDR3 has 12 residues. In germline, CDR1 is SGHVS, CDR2 FNYEAQ. Trimming left V 5 bases short and J 6 bases short, with 9 bases between. This clonotype turned up a few times. Its antigen is not known. This receptor was obtained from a man aged 55 to 69 in good health. Sequenced material: blood. The chain is built from TRBV7-6 and TRBJ2-3, with D hard to call. The CDR3 DNA reads as TGTGCCAGCAGCAACGGTGGGGATACGCAGTATTTT. This codes for CASSNGGDTQYF.